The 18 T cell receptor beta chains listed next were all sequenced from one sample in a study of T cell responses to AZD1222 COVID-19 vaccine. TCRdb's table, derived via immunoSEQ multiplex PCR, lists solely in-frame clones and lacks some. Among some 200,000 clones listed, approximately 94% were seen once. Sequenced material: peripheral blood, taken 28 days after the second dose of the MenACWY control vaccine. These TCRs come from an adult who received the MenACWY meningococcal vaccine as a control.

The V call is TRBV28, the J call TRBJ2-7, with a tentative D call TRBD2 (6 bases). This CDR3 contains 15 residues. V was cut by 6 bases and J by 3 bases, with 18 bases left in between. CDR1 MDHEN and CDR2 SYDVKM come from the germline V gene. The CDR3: CASRLDGSRNYEQYF. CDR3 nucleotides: TGTGCCAGCAGATTAGACGGGAGTAGGAACTACGAGCAGTACTTC.

The CDR3 loop reads CASSYGGTVEKLFF. In DNA, the CDR3 is TGTGCCAGCAGTTACGGCGGGACAGTTGAAAAACTGTTTTTT. The gene calls are TRBV6-5 and TRBJ1-4; TRBD1 matches at 7 bases. CDR3 length: 14 residues. The junction had 4 bases not matched to a gene; V was cut back by 2 bases and J by 7 bases. Germline assignment: CDR1 MNHEY and CDR2 SVGAGI.

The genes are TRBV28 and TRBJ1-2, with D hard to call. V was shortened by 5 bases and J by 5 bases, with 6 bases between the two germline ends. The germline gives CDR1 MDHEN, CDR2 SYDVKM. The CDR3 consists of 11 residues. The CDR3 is CASSAVYGYTF. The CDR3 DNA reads TGTGCCAGCAGTGCGGTGTATGGCTACACCTTC.

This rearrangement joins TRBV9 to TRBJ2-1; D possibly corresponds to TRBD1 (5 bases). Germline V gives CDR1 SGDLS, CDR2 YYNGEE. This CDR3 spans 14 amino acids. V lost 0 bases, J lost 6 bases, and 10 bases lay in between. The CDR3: CASSVVGDRNEQFF. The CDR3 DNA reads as TGTGCCAGCAGCGTAGTAGGGGATCGCAATGAGCAGTTCTTC.

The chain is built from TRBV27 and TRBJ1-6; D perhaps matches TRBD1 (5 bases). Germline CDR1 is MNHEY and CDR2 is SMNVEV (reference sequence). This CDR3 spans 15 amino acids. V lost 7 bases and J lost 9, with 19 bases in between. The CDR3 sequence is CASTLGAGGVSPLHF. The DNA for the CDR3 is TGTGCCAGCACTCTTGGGGCAGGAGGGGTTTCACCCCTCCACTTT.

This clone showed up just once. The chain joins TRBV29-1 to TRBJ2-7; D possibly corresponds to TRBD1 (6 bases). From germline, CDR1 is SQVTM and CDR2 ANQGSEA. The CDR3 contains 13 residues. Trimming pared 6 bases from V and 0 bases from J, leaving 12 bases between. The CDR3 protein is CSVLRGTSYEQYF. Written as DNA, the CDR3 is TGCAGCGTCCTCAGGGGTACCTCCTACGAGCAGTACTTC.

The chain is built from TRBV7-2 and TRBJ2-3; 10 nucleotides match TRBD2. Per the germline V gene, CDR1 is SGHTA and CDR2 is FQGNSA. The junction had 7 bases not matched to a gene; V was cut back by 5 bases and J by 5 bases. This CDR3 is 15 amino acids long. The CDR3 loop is CASSPSGGAGDTQYF. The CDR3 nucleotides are TGTGCCAGCAGCCCCAGCGGGGGGGCAGGAGATACGCAGTATTTT.

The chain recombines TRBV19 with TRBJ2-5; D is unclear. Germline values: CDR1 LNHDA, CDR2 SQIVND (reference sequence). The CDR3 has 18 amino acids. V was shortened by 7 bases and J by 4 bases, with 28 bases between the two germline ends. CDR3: CASTRDATLQLPLETQYF. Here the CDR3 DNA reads TGTGCCAGTACCCGCGACGCGACCTTACAGTTGCCATTAGAGACCCAGTACTTC.

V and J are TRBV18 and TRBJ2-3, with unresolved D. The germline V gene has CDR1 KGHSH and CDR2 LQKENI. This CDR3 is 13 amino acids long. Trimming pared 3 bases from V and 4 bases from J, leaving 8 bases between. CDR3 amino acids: CASSPGPSDTQYF. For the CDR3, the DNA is TGTGCCAGCTCACCGGGCCCTTCAGATACGCAGTATTTT.

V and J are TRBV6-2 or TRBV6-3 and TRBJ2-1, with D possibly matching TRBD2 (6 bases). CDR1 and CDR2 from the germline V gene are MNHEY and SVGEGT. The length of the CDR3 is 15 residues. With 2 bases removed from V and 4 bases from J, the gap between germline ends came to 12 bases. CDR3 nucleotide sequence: TGTGCCAGCAGTTACGCGGGAACGGGGTACAATGAGCAGTTCTTC. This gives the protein CASSYAGTGYNEQFF.

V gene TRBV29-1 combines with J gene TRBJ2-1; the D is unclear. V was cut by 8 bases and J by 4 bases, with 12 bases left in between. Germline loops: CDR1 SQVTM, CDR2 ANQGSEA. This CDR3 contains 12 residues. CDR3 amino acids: CSLQEEYNEQFF. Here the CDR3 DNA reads TGCAGCCTCCAAGAGGAGTACAATGAGCAGTTCTTC.

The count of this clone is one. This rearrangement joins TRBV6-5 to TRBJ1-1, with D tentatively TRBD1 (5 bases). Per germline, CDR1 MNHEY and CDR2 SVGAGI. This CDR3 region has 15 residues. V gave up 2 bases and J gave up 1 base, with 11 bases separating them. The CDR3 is CASSYAGPANTEAFF. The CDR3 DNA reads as TGTGCCAGCAGTTACGCGGGACCGGCGAACACTGAAGCTTTCTTT.

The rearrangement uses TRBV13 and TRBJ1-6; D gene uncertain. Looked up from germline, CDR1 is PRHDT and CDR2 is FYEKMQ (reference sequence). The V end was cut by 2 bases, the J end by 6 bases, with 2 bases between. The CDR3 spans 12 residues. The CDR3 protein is CASSLPNSPLHF. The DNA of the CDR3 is TGTGCCAGCAGCTTACCTAATTCACCCCTCCACTTT.

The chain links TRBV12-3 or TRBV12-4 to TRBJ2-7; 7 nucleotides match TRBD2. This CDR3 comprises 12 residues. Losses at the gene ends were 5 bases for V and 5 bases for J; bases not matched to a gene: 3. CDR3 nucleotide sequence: TGTGCCAGCAGTCCAGGGACTAACGAGCAGTACTTC. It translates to CASSPGTNEQYF.

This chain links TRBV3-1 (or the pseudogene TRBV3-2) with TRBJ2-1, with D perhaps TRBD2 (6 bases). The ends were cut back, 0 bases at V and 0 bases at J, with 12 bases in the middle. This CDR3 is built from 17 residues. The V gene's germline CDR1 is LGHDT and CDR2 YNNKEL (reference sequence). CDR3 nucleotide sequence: TGTGCCAGCAGCCAAGAGAGGGTGCGGGGCTCCTACAATGAGCAGTTCTTC. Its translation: CASSQERVRGSYNEQFF.

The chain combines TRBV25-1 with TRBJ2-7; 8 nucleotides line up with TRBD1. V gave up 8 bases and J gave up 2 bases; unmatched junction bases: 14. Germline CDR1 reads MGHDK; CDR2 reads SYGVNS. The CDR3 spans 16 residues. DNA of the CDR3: TGTGCCAGCGGGAAGGAACAGGGGGATGGTACCTACGAGCAGTACTTC. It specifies CASGKEQGDGTYEQYF.

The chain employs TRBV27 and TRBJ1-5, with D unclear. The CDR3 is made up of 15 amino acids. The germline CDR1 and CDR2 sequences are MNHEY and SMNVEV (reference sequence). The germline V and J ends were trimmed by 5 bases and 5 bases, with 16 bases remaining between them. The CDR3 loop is CASSPFGSRHQPQHF. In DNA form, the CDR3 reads TGTGCCAGCAGTCCCTTTGGTAGCCGGCATCAGCCCCAGCATTTT.

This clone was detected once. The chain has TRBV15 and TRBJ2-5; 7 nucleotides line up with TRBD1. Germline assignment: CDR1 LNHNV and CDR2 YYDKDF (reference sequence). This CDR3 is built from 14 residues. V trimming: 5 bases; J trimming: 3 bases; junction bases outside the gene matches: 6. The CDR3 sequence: CATSSGTEEETQYF. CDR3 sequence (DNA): TGTGCCACCAGCTCCGGGACAGAGGAAGAGACCCAGTACTTC.